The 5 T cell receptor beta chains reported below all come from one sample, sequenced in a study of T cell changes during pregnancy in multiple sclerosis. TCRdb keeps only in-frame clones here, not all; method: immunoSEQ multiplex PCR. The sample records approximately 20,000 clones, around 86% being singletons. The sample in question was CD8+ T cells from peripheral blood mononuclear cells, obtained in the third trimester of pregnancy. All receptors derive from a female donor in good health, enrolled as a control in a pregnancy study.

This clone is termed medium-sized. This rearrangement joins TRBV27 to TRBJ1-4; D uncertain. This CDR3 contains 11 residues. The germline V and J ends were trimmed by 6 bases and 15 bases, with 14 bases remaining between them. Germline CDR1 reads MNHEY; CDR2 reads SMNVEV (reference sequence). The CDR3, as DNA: TGTGCCAGCAGGAAAGGGAGAGAAGTGTTTTTT. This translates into CASRKGREVFF. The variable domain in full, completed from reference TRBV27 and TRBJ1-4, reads EAQVTQNPRYLITVTGKKLTVTCSQNMNHEYMSWYRQDPGLGLRQIYYSMNVEVTDKGDVPEGYKVSRKEKRNFPLILESPSPNQTSLYFCASRKGREVFFGSGTQLSVL.

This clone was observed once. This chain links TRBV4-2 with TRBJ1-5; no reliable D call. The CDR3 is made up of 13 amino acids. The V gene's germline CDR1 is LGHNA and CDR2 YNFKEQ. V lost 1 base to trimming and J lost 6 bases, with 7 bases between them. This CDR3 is CASSQVEGQPQHF. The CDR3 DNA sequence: TGTGCCAGCAGCCAAGTTGAGGGTCAGCCCCAGCATTTT.

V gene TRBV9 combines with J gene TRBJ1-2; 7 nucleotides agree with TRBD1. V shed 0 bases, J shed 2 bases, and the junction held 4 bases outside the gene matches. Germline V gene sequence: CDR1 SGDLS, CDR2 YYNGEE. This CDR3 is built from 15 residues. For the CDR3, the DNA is TGTGCCAGCAGCGTAGTAGACAGGGCAAACTATGGCTACACCTTC. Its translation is CASSVVDRANYGYTF.

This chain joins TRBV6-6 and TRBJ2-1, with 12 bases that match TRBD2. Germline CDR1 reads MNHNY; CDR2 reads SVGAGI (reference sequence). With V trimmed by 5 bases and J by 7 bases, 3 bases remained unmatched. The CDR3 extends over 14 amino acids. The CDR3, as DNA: TGTGCCAGCAGTACTAGCGGGGGGAGGAATGAGCAGTTCTTC. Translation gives CASSTSGGRNEQFF.

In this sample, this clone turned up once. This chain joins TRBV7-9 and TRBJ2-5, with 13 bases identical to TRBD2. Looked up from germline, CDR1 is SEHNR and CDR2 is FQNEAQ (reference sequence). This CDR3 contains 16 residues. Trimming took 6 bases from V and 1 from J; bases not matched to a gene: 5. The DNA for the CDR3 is TGTGCCAGCAGTTCGACTAGCGGGGGGTTCCAAGAGACCCAGTACTTC. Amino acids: CASSSTSGGFQETQYF.